This entry lists 30 T cell receptor beta chains sequenced from one sample in a study of blood T cell repertoires in COVID-19. Generated by immunoSEQ multiplex PCR, the TCRdb table keeps only in-frame clones and is missing some. The sample lists 81,000 or so clones, 85% occurring once. The specimen sequenced was peripheral blood. Every receptor here comes from a woman in her seventies with active or convalescent COVID-19.

CDR3 protein: CAIRSTSGGGSDTQYF. CDR3 nucleotide sequence: TGTGCCATCAGGTCGACTAGCGGGGGGGGATCAGATACGCAGTATTTT. The rearrangement uses TRBV10-3 and TRBJ2-3; 14 bases fit TRBD2. The V gene's germline CDR1 is ENHRY and CDR2 SYGVKD. V lost 6 bases and J lost 4; bases outside the gene matches: 6. The CDR3 contains 16 residues.

The CDR3 sequence is CSVEEGGTEAFF. The CDR3 DNA is TGCAGCGTTGAGGAGGGGGGGACTGAAGCTTTCTTT. This sequence joins TRBV29-1 and TRBJ1-1; D possibly corresponds to TRBD1 (6 bases). Germline values: CDR1 SQVTM, CDR2 ANQGSEA. The CDR3 runs 12 residues. The ends were cut back, 3 bases at V and 5 bases at J, with 10 bases in the middle. The full variable domain, rest sourced from reference TRBV29-1 and TRBJ1-1, is SAVISQKPSRDICQRGTSLTIQCQVDSQVTMMFWYRQQPGQSLTLIATANQGSEATYESGFVIDKFPISRPNLTFSTLTVSNMSPEDSSIYLCSVEEGGTEAFFGQGTRLTVV.

The V and J genes are TRBV29-1 and TRBJ1-3; tentative D call: TRBD1 (5 bases). V lost 4 bases to trimming and J lost 8 bases, with 15 bases between them. The CDR3 has 13 residues. Germline CDR1 reads SQVTM; CDR2 reads ANQGSEA. CDR3 residues: CSVGGATRDTIYF. In DNA, the CDR3 is TGCAGCGTTGGCGGGGCCACACGCGACACCATATATTTT.

CDR3 DNA: TGCGCCAGCAGCCTGGACGGAGCTTTCTACGAGCAGTACTTC. The encoded protein is CASSLDGAFYEQYF. V usage is TRBV5-1 and J usage is TRBJ2-7, with D uncertain. Germline V lookup: CDR1 SGHRS, CDR2 YFSETQ. Trimming took off 4 bases at V and 3 bases at J, with 14 bases between the two ends. The CDR3 contains 14 residues.

This clone was counted a few times. V and J are TRBV7-2 and TRBJ2-7; 9 positions match TRBD1. V shed 5 bases, J shed 2 bases, and the junction held 7 bases outside the gene matches. CDR1 is SGHTA and CDR2 is FQGNSA in the germline V gene. There are 15 residues in the CDR3. The CDR3 DNA reads as TGTGCCAGCAGCCCGAAGGGACAGGGCACCTACGAGCAGTACTTC. It translates to CASSPKGQGTYEQYF.

This chain joins TRBV24-1 and TRBJ1-5; 7 bases fit TRBD1. J was trimmed by 4 bases and V by 4 bases; bases with no gene match: 12. Germline V gene data show CDR1 as KGHDR and CDR2 as SFDVKD. The CDR3 totals 17 residues. CDR3 in amino acids: CATSEGETGSLNQPQHF. The CDR3 DNA follows: TGTGCCACCAGTGAAGGAGAGACAGGGAGTCTGAATCAGCCCCAGCATTTT.

The chain employs TRBV7-9 and TRBJ2-7; maybe TRBD1 (6 bases). The CDR3 consists of 14 residues. V was cut by 4 bases and J by 3 bases, with 13 bases left in between. Germline values: CDR1 SEHNR, CDR2 FQNEAQ (reference sequence). CDR3 sequence reads: CASSSQGRGYEQYF. CDR3 coding DNA: TGTGCCAGCAGCTCCCAGGGCAGGGGCTACGAGCAGTACTTC.

In this sample, this clone turned up a few times. The V call is TRBV4-1, the J call TRBJ2-3; 9 nucleotides match TRBD2. Germline CDR1 reads MGHRA; CDR2 reads YSYEKL. The CDR3 extends over 17 amino acids. The V and J ends lost 4 bases and 5 bases, in that order; junction bases with no gene match: 13. DNA for the CDR3: TGCGCCAGCAGCCTCCAACTTACTAGCGGGTATCGAGATACGCAGTATTTT. Protein: CASSLQLTSGYRDTQYF.

The chain recombines TRBV6-2 or TRBV6-3 with TRBJ1-1, with D tentatively TRBD1 (5 bases). The CDR3 is made up of 15 amino acids. The V end was cut by 0 bases, the J end by 3 bases, with 11 bases between. CDR1 MNHEY and CDR2 SVGEGT come from the germline V gene. CDR3 residues: CASSYSKVRDTEAFF. The CDR3 coding sequence is TGTGCCAGCAGTTACTCGAAAGTCAGGGACACTGAAGCTTTCTTT.

The chain uses TRBV14 and TRBJ2-2, with D unresolved. The CDR3 contains 15 residues. Trimming shortened V by 0 bases and J by 1 base, and 6 bases separated the two germline ends. CDR1 SGHDN and CDR2 FVKESK come from the germline V gene. The CDR3 loop reads CASSQEFRNTGELFF. The CDR3 DNA follows: TGTGCCAGCAGCCAAGAATTTCGGAACACCGGGGAGCTGTTTTTT.

V is TRBV10-1 and J is TRBJ2-3; a possible D gene is TRBD2 (6 bases). Per the germline V gene, CDR1 is WNHNN and CDR2 is SYGVQD (reference sequence). V was cut by 8 bases and J by 0 bases, with 18 bases left in between. The CDR3 is 16 amino acids. The CDR3 nucleotides read TGCGCCAGCCCTTTTAGGGGCGGGGCCAGCACAGATACGCAGTATTTT. It codes for CASPFRGGASTDTQYF.

V usage is TRBV9 and J usage is TRBJ2-5; a possible D gene is TRBD1 (5 bases). V lost 4 bases and J lost 1, with 14 bases in between. Germline values: CDR1 SGDLS, CDR2 YYNGEE. This CDR3 spans 15 amino acids. The CDR3 loop is CASSITTGPQETQYF. The CDR3, as DNA: TGTGCCAGCAGCATAACAACAGGACCCCAAGAGACCCAGTACTTC.

The chain carries TRBV4-1 and TRBJ2-5, with D possibly being TRBD2 (6 bases). Between the trimmed V and J ends, which lost 0 bases and 7 bases, there was a span of 15 bases. The CDR3 has 15 residues. The germline V gene has CDR1 MGHRA and CDR2 YSYEKL. The DNA of the CDR3 is TGCGCCAGCAGCCAAGAGGGACTCGTGAGGGGGACCCAGTACTTC. It specifies CASSQEGLVRGTQYF.

The gene calls are TRBV5-4 and TRBJ2-5; 7 bases agree with TRBD1. There are 15 residues in the CDR3. Trimming took 4 bases from V and 4 from J; bases not matched to a gene: 10. The germline V gene has CDR1 SGHNT and CDR2 YYREEE (reference sequence). The CDR3 bases are TGTGCCAGCAGCCACGCTAAAGGGGGCGGAGAGACCCAGTACTTC. This encodes CASSHAKGGGETQYF. The variable domain in full, with the rest retrieved from reference TRBV5-4 and TRBJ2-5, is ETGVTQSPTHLIKTRGQQVTLRCSSQSGHNTVSWYQQALGQGPQFIFQYYREEENGRGNFPPRFSGLQFPNYSSELNVNALELDDSALYLCASSHAKGGGETQYFGPGTRLLVL.

The chain has TRBV7-9 and TRBJ2-2, with TRBD1 matching 7 bases. The V gene end was trimmed by 0 bases and the J gene end by 7 bases; junction bases not matched to a gene: 5. Germline-derived CDR1 and CDR2 are SEHNR and FQNEAQ (reference sequence). CDR3 length equals 15 residues. The DNA of the CDR3 is TGTGCCAGCAGCTTAGCTGGACAGGCTGTCGGGGAGCTGTTTTTT. Translation: CASSLAGQAVGELFF.

The J gene is TRBJ2-6, the V gene TRBV2; 7 nucleotides match TRBD1. The length of the CDR3 is 16 residues. The trim removed 6 bases at V and 1 base at J, leaving 6 bases unmatched. Germline V gene sequence: CDR1 SNHLY, CDR2 FYNNEI. CDR3 protein: CASRDRTFSGANVLTF. CDR3 sequence (DNA): TGTGCCAGCAGGGACAGGACGTTTTCTGGGGCCAACGTCCTGACTTTC.

The count of this clone is one. The rearrangement links TRBV9 to TRBJ2-7, with D tentatively TRBD2 (5 bases). From germline, CDR1 is SGDLS and CDR2 YYNGEE. The CDR3 length is 15 residues. The germline V and J ends were trimmed by 0 bases and 7 bases, with 17 bases remaining between them. CDR3 in DNA: TGTGCCAGCAGCGTAGCGGGGATACCTTCGGGGGAGCAGTACTTC. Translation gives CASSVAGIPSGEQYF.

The chain has TRBV5-6 and TRBJ1-1; 9 bases agree with TRBD1. After removal of 4 bases from V and 1 base from J, the junction contained 5 bases not matched to a gene. This CDR3 has 15 residues. Looked up from germline, CDR1 is SGHDT and CDR2 is YYEEEE. In nucleotides, the CDR3 is TGTGCCAGCAGCCCGACGACAGGGGGGAACACTGAAGCTTTCTTT. This encodes CASSPTTGGNTEAFF.

This clone has a single count. This chain's CDR3 is CASSLSRVPGELFF. In DNA, the CDR3 is TGTGCCAGCAGTTTATCGAGGGTTCCCGGGGAGCTGTTTTTT. The gene calls are TRBV27 and TRBJ2-2, with a weak D call TRBD2 (5 bases). Per the germline V gene, CDR1 is MNHEY and CDR2 is SMNVEV (reference sequence). The CDR3 has 14 amino acids. V lost 0 bases, J lost 6 bases, and 8 bases lay in between.

The V gene is TRBV7-9, the J gene TRBJ1-2, with a weak D call TRBD1 (5 bases). V lost 0 bases and J 6 bases, leaving 14 bases between the germline ends. The CDR3 length is 15 residues. Germline V gives CDR1 SEHNR, CDR2 FQNEAQ (reference sequence). The CDR3 bases are TGTGCCAGCAGCTTAGCTGTGTTGGGGGGACATGGCTACACCTTC. Its protein product is CASSLAVLGGHGYTF.

V is TRBV7-2 and J is TRBJ2-1; 9 bases are a match to TRBD2. From germline, CDR1 is SGHTA and CDR2 FQGNSA. V shed 1 base and J 8 bases; nucleotides not matched to a gene: 9. The CDR3 has 16 amino acids. The CDR3: CASSLGASGVGDEQFF. CDR3 in DNA: TGTGCCAGCAGCTTAGGTGCTAGCGGGGTGGGGGATGAGCAGTTCTTC. Using reference TRBV7-2 and TRBJ2-1 for the parts outside the CDR3, the full variable domain is GAGVSQSPSNKVTEKGKDVELRCDPISGHTALYWYRQSLGQGLEFLIYFQGNSAPDKSGLPSDRFSAERTGGSVSTLTIQRTQQEDSAVYLCASSLGASGVGDEQFFGPGTRLTVL.

CDR3 in amino acids: CASSFSQGNYGYTF. The CDR3 nucleotides read TGTGCCAGCAGCTTCTCCCAGGGTAACTATGGCTACACCTTC. The chain has TRBV7-2 and TRBJ1-2; a weak D match, TRBD1 (5 bases). V dropped 3 bases and J dropped 1 base, with 9 bases sitting between them. This CDR3 is 14 amino acids long. The germline gives CDR1 SGHTA, CDR2 FQGNSA.

CDR3 nucleotides: TGTGCCAGCAGCGCCAGCTATGGCTACACCTTC. This sequence encodes CASSASYGYTF. V and J are TRBV28 and TRBJ1-2; D remains unclear. V shed 6 bases and J shed 4 bases, with 6 bases lying between them. The CDR3 extends over 11 amino acids. Germline lookup yields CDR1 MDHEN and CDR2 SYDVKM.

A single count supports this clone. This chain uses TRBV2 with TRBJ1-5; D gene ambiguous. CDR1 is SNHLY, CDR2 FYNNEI, per germline. Between the trimmed V and J ends, which lost 6 bases and 2 bases, there was a span of 11 bases. This CDR3 is 14 amino acids long. The CDR3 sequence: CASRGSNGNQPQHF. As DNA, the CDR3 is TGTGCCAGCAGGGGGAGTAACGGCAATCAGCCCCAGCATTTT.

J is TRBJ2-1 and V is TRBV11-2; TRBD1 aligns across 11 bases. Germline trimming cut 5 bases from V and 10 bases from J; bases unmatched to any gene: 10. This CDR3 comprises 15 residues. CDR1 and CDR2 from the germline V gene are SGHAT and FQNNGV. The CDR3 here is CASSLPGQGGKEQFF. Here the CDR3 DNA reads TGTGCCAGCAGCCTACCGGGACAGGGGGGAAAAGAGCAGTTCTTC.

The V call is TRBV6-2 or TRBV6-3, the J call TRBJ1-2, with D perhaps TRBD1 (6 bases). Per germline, CDR1 MNHEY and CDR2 SVGEGT. The ends were cut back, 2 bases at V and 7 bases at J, with 11 bases in the middle. The CDR3 contains 13 residues. For the CDR3, the DNA is TGTGCCAGCAGTTACCGGCAGGGGTCTGGCTACACCTTC. The encoded protein is CASSYRQGSGYTF.

The V and J genes are TRBV2 and TRBJ1-4; D possibly corresponds to TRBD1 (5 bases). The V end was cut by 3 bases, the J end by 5 bases, with 10 bases between. The CDR3 totals 14 residues. CDR1 and CDR2 (germline): SNHLY, FYNNEI. The chain's CDR3 is CASSEGPINEKLFF. The DNA of the CDR3 is TGTGCCAGCAGTGAGGGGCCAATAAATGAAAAACTGTTTTTT.

The chain uses TRBV5-6 and TRBJ1-2, with 7 bases that match TRBD1. The CDR3 is 16 amino acids. Unmatched junction bases numbered 10, after V lost 5 bases and J lost 0 bases. Germline CDR1 SGHDT, CDR2 YYEEEE. Here the CDR3 reads CASRSEGRGTNYGYTF. The CDR3 region has the DNA TGTGCCAGCAGGTCAGAGGGCAGGGGGACTAACTATGGCTACACCTTC.

This chain links TRBV29-1 with TRBJ1-1, with 9 positions matching TRBD1. V shed 4 bases, J shed 3 bases, and the junction held 3 bases outside the gene matches. Germline V gene data show CDR1 as SQVTM and CDR2 as ANQGSEA. The CDR3 covers 13 residues. The CDR3 loop is CSVGNRGHTEAFF. CDR3 DNA: TGCAGCGTTGGTAACAGGGGGCACACTGAAGCTTTCTTT.

The J gene is TRBJ1-2, the V gene TRBV5-1, with 8 bases matching TRBD1. With 0 bases clipped from V and 7 bases from J, the junction kept 8 bases outside the gene matches. This CDR3 is 15 amino acids long. The germline gives CDR1 SGHRS, CDR2 YFSETQ. The CDR3 protein is CASSLAGGGEGGYTF. CDR3 nucleotides: TGCGCCAGCAGCTTGGCAGGGGGCGGAGAGGGTGGCTACACCTTC.